This entry lists 22 T cell receptor beta chains sequenced from one sample in a study of cytomegalovirus exposure and HLA in healthy donors. PCR amplification relied on 60 Vbeta primers (plus 13 Jbeta primers). The table came from immunoSEQ multiplex PCR; TCRdb's copy has only in-frame clones and leaves some out. Of some 170,000 clones listed, approximately 80% are singletons. The sequenced sample was PBMCs. Receptor source: a woman younger than 45 in good health and CMV-seronegative.

V and J are TRBV2 and TRBJ2-4; D might be TRBD1 (6 bases). Trimming took 3 bases from V and 6 from J, leaving 12 bases between them. Looked up from germline, CDR1 is SNHLY and CDR2 is FYNNEI. This CDR3 comprises 14 residues. CDR3 sequence: CASSEGQGRNIQYF. CDR3 nucleotides: TGTGCCAGCAGTGAGGGTCAGGGGAGAAACATTCAGTACTTC.

The chain joins TRBV27 to TRBJ1-1, with D maybe TRBD1 (6 bases). Germline assignment: CDR1 MNHEY and CDR2 SMNVEV (reference sequence). This CDR3 has 13 amino acids. Trimming stripped 5 bases from V and 7 bases from J, with 14 bases between. Written as DNA, the CDR3 is TGTGCCAGCAGTCCCAACAGGGTAGGTGAAGCTTTCTTT. The encoded protein is CASSPNRVGEAFF.

The chain recombines TRBV6-8 with TRBJ2-3; D is perhaps TRBD1 (6 bases). Germline lookup yields CDR1 MNHGY and CDR2 SAAAGT. There are 15 residues in the CDR3. The V and J ends lost 2 bases and 4 bases respectively, with 13 bases between them. DNA for the CDR3: TGTGCCAGCAGTTACCCCGGACAGAGAGCAGATACGCAGTATTTT. It yields the protein CASSYPGQRADTQYF.

V is TRBV19 and J is TRBJ1-2, with D tentatively TRBD1 (6 bases). The germline gives CDR1 LNHDA, CDR2 SQIVND (reference sequence). Trimming took 8 bases from V and 5 from J, leaving 12 bases between them. The CDR3 consists of 12 residues. CDR3 bases: TGTGCCAGTTCACTCAGGGGTTATGGCTACACCTTC. This gives the protein CASSLRGYGYTF. Full variable domain (remainder filled in from reference TRBV19 and TRBJ1-2): DGGITQSPKYLFRKEGQNVTLSCEQNLNHDAMYWYRQDPGQGLRLIYYSQIVNDFQKGDIAEGYSVSREKKESFPLTVTSAQKNPTAFYLCASSLRGYGYTFGSGTRLTVV.

The CDR3 sequence is CASSSGGRTGELFF. The CDR3 coding sequence is TGTGCCAGCAGTTCCGGGGGGCGTACCGGGGAGCTGTTTTTT. This chain uses TRBV27 with TRBJ2-2, with D possibly being TRBD2 (7 bases). Germline lookup yields CDR1 MNHEY and CDR2 SMNVEV (reference sequence). The CDR3 length is 14 residues. The V gene lost 4 bases and the J gene lost 5 bases, with 11 bases spanning the gap.

This chain links TRBV9 with TRBJ2-3, with TRBD1 identical over 11 bases. This CDR3 has 16 amino acids. V was pared by 3 bases and J by 4 bases, with 7 bases of the junction left unmatched. Germline values: CDR1 SGDLS, CDR2 YYNGEE. This CDR3 is CASSGFGTGGADTQYF. As DNA, the CDR3 is TGTGCCAGCAGCGGCTTCGGGACAGGGGGAGCAGATACGCAGTATTTT.

The CDR3 DNA sequence: TGTGCCAGCAGTTACTTGTTGCCTAGCGACAATGAGCAGTTCTTC. Protein: CASSYLLPSDNEQFF. The chain combines TRBV6-6 with TRBJ2-1, with a possible D match to TRBD2 (6 bases). V shed 1 base and J shed 5 bases, with 12 bases lying between them. CDR1 is MNHNY and CDR2 is SVGAGI in the germline V gene (reference sequence). The CDR3 has 15 amino acids.

The rearrangement uses TRBV5-4 and TRBJ1-1; D call uncertain. Germline loops: CDR1 SGHNT, CDR2 YYREEE (reference sequence). Trimming shortened V by 4 bases and J by 0 bases, and 10 bases separated the two germline ends. This CDR3 region has 14 residues. In nucleotides, the CDR3 is TGTGCCAGCAGCAGGGAGGCAGTGAACACTGAAGCTTTCTTT. Translated: CASSREAVNTEAFF.

J is TRBJ2-7 and V is TRBV27; 7 bases map to TRBD1. The trim removed 2 bases at V and 2 bases at J, leaving 12 bases unmatched. Germline V gene data show CDR1 as MNHEY and CDR2 as SMNVEV (reference sequence). CDR3 size: 17 residues. The CDR3 DNA reads as TGTGCCAGCAGTTTAGGGCTCGACAGGGTTGGAACCTACGAGCAGTACTTC. Translating it yields CASSLGLDRVGTYEQYF.

Here the CDR3 DNA reads TGTGCCAGCAGCTTACCCACGGGGGGGAACACTGAAGCTTTCTTT. Translating it yields CASSLPTGGNTEAFF. The chain couples TRBV5-4 to TRBJ1-1; D might be TRBD1 (5 bases). V lost 2 bases and J lost 1, with 12 bases in between. The germline V gene encodes CDR1 SGHNT and CDR2 YYREEE (reference sequence). The CDR3 has 15 residues.

The chain couples TRBV5-6 to TRBJ1-6; D is unclear. This CDR3 has 13 amino acids. Deletions cut 1 base from V and 10 bases from J, with 9 bases between. The germline V gene has CDR1 SGHDT and CDR2 YYEEEE. The CDR3 is CASSLSGFSPLHF. In DNA form, the CDR3 reads TGTGCCAGCAGCTTGTCAGGTTTCTCACCCCTCCACTTT.

The CDR3 nucleotides are TGTGCCAGCAGCCGAAGACTAGTTTCCTACAATGAGCAGTTCTTC. It yields the protein CASSRRLVSYNEQFF. The V gene is TRBV11-2, the J gene TRBJ2-1, with a tentative D call TRBD2 (6 bases). V lost 5 bases to trimming and J lost 1 base, with 12 bases between them. The CDR3 loop spans 15 amino acids. Germline lookup yields CDR1 SGHAT and CDR2 FQNNGV.

The table lists this clone with a few counts. The gene calls are TRBV7-2 and TRBJ2-1; D not resolved. This CDR3 spans 11 amino acids. Per the germline V gene, CDR1 is SGHTA and CDR2 is FQGNSA. The V and J ends lost 3 bases and 8 bases respectively, with 5 bases between them. The CDR3 bases are TGTGCCAGCAGCTTCGGGTATGAGCAGTTCTTC. This translates into CASSFGYEQFF.

The chain recombines TRBV28 with TRBJ1-5, with 7 bases matching TRBD1. The CDR3 totals 16 residues. V dropped 4 bases and J dropped 6; count of bases not matched to a gene: 12. Germline assignment: CDR1 MDHEN and CDR2 SYDVKM. The CDR3 sequence: CASSSTPAGGGQPQHF. The CDR3 nucleotides read TGTGCCAGCAGTTCCACCCCCGCAGGGGGAGGTCAGCCCCAGCATTTT.

Here the CDR3 DNA reads TGTGCCAGCAGCTCCGGCGGGATAGATACGCAGTATTTT. Translating gives CASSSGGIDTQYF. V and J are TRBV7-2 and TRBJ2-3; tentative D call: TRBD2 (6 bases). Germline V gene sequence: CDR1 SGHTA, CDR2 FQGNSA. V was clipped by 4 bases and J by 5 bases, with 10 bases between them. This CDR3 spans 13 amino acids.

J is TRBJ2-7 and V is TRBV9, with D unresolved. CDR1 is SGDLS, CDR2 YYNGEE, per germline. The CDR3 is 13 residues long. Trimming pared 2 bases from V and 0 bases from J, leaving 6 bases between. CDR3 sequence: CASSVGNSYEQYF. The DNA for the CDR3 is TGTGCCAGCAGCGTTGGCAACTCCTACGAGCAGTACTTC.

The J gene is TRBJ2-2, the V gene TRBV6-5, with 11 bases identical to TRBD1. The V and J ends lost 5 bases and 6 bases, in that order; junction bases with no gene match: 2. CDR1 is MNHEY, CDR2 SVGAGI, per germline. This CDR3 spans 14 amino acids. CDR3 region: CASSRTGGSGELFF. CDR3 coding DNA: TGTGCCAGCAGTCGGACAGGGGGCTCCGGGGAGCTGTTTTTT.

The chain employs TRBV11-2 and TRBJ1-3; the D gene is possibly TRBD1 (5 bases). Deletions cut 1 base from V and 0 bases from J, with 10 bases between. Germline-derived CDR1 and CDR2 are SGHAT and FQNNGV. CDR3 size: 16 residues. Here the CDR3 DNA reads TGTGCCAGCAGCTTAGTAAGGGGCAGCTCTGGAAACACCATATATTTT. As protein: CASSLVRGSSGNTIYF. The variable domain in full, completed from reference TRBV11-2 and TRBJ1-3, reads EAGVAQSPRYKIIEKRQSVAFWCNPISGHATLYWYQQILGQGPKLLIQFQNNGVVDDSQLPKDRFSAERLKGVDSTLKIQPAKLEDSAVYLCASSLVRGSSGNTIYFGEGSWLTVV.

The rearrangement links TRBV6-6 to TRBJ2-3, with 8 positions matching TRBD1. Trimming took 6 bases from V and 5 from J; bases not matched to a gene: 13. The germline V gene encodes CDR1 MNHNY and CDR2 SVGAGI (reference sequence). The CDR3 loop spans 16 amino acids. DNA of the CDR3: TGTGCCAGCAGCTTAGGGACCGGGACAGGCGAAGATACGCAGTATTTT. This gives the protein CASSLGTGTGEDTQYF.

The rearrangement joins TRBV29-1 to TRBJ2-7; 8 bases match TRBD1. The CDR3 is 15 residues long. Germline CDR1 reads SQVTM; CDR2 reads ANQGSEA. J lost 3 bases, V lost 1 base, and 8 bases had no gene match. CDR3 DNA sequence: TGCAGCGTTGAAGGGGGAGCCGGGACAGGCTACGAGCAGTACTTC. Translating gives CSVEGGAGTGYEQYF.

The chain recombines TRBV4-3 with TRBJ1-2; weak D call: TRBD1 (6 bases). Germline-derived CDR1 and CDR2 are LGHNA and YSLEER. This CDR3 is built from 15 residues. Trimming pared 0 bases from V and 2 bases from J, leaving 10 bases between. CDR3 amino acids: CASSQDQGQNYGYTF. Here the CDR3 DNA reads TGCGCCAGCAGCCAAGATCAAGGACAGAACTATGGCTACACCTTC.

V and J are TRBV12-5 and TRBJ1-1; maybe TRBD1 (5 bases). CDR1 LGHNT and CDR2 FRNRAP come from the germline V gene. V was cut by 5 bases and J by 1 base, with 14 bases left in between. This CDR3 has 15 amino acids. CDR3 sequence (DNA): TGTGCTAGTGGTAAAGCCGGGACTGCGAACACTGAAGCTTTCTTT. This gives the protein CASGKAGTANTEAFF. Looking up the rest from reference TRBV12-5 and TRBJ1-1 gives the full variable domain: DARVTQTPRHKVTEMGQEVTMRCQPILGHNTVFWYRQTMMQGLELLAYFRNRAPLDDSGMPKDRFSAEMPDATLATLKIQPSEPRDSAVYFCASGKAGTANTEAFFGQGTRLTVV.